This TCR beta chain was retrieved from a study of T cells in Graves' hyperthyroidism and ophthalmopathy. Germline V gene data show CDR1 as SGHTS and CDR2 as YDEGEE. The V end was cut by 2 bases, the J end by 3 bases, with 15 bases between. The CDR3 has 16 residues. PBMCs were obtained from 9 to 10 ml fresh peripheral blood. What was amplified from RNA transcripts were TCR beta CDR3 regions. First-round RT-PCR targeting the TCR CDR3 was performed with the HTBI primer set. TCRdb re-analysed the multiplex PCR reads in MiXCR, keeping a single row per CDR3 protein. The sample yields more than 600,000 distinct CDR3 sequences, about a sixth seen once.

The rearrangement links TRBV5-8 to TRBJ1-5; D possibly corresponds to TRBD1 (5 bases). This clonotype originated in a man in his late teens or twenties with Graves' hyperthyroidism. Sequenced sample: blood. The CDR3 reads CASSLWGPPINQPQHF. CDR3 nucleotide sequence: TGTGCCAGCAGCTTATGGGGCCCACCGATCAATCAGCCCCAGCATTTT.